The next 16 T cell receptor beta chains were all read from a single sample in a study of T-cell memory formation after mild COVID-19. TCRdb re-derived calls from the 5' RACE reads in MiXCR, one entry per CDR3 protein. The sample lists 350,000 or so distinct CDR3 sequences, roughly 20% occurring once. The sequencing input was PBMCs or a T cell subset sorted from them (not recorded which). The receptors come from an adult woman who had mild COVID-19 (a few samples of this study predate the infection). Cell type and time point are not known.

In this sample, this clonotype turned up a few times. The CDR3 loop is CASSFLGVAVTEAFF. The DNA of the CDR3 is TGTGCCAGCAGTTTTCTCGGGGTGGCGGTCACTGAAGCTTTCTTT. The genes are TRBV12-3 or TRBV12-4 and TRBJ1-1, with D hard to call. V was clipped by 3 bases and J by 4 bases, with 15 bases between them. The CDR3 sequence is 15 residues long.

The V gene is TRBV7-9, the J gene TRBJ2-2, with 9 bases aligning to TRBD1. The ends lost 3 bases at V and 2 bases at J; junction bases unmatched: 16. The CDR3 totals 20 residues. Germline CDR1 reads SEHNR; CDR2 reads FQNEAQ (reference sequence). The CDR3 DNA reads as TGTGCCAGCAGCTTCAGGACTTGGTTCGAGGACAGGGGTAACACCGGGGAGCTGTTTTTT. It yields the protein CASSFRTWFEDRGNTGELFF. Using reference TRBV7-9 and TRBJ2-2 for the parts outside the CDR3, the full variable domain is DTGVSQNPRHKITKRGQNVTFRCDPISEHNRLYWYRQTLGQGPEFLTYFQNEAQLEKSRLLSDRFSAERPKGSFSTLEIQRTEQGDSAMYLCASSFRTWFEDRGNTGELFFGEGSRLTVL.

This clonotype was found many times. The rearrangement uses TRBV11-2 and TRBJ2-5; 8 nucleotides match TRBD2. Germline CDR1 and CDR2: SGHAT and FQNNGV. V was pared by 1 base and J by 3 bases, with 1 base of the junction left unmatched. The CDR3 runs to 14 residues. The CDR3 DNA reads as TGTGCCAGCAGCTTAGCGGGAGGGAAAGAGACCCAGTACTTC. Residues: CASSLAGGKETQYF.

The CDR3 reads CASSLAQDEQYF. The DNA of the CDR3 is TGTGCCAGCAGCTTAGCCCAGGACGAGCAGTACTTC. This rearrangement joins TRBV7-9 to TRBJ2-7; D is ambiguous. This CDR3 has 12 amino acids. In germline, CDR1 is SEHNR, CDR2 FQNEAQ (reference sequence). The V end was cut by 0 bases, the J end by 5 bases, with 5 bases between. Variable domain in full (rest from reference TRBV7-9 and TRBJ2-7): DTGVSQNPRHKITKRGQNVTFRCDPISEHNRLYWYRQTLGQGPEFLTYFQNEAQLEKSRLLSDRFSAERPKGSFSTLEIQRTEQGDSAMYLCASSLAQDEQYFGPGTRLTVT.

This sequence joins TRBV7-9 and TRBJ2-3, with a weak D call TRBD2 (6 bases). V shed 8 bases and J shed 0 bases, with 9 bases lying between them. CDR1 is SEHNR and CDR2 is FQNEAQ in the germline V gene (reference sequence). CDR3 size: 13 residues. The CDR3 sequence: CASAGTSTDTQYF. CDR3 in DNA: TGTGCCAGCGCGGGGACTAGCACAGATACGCAGTATTTT.

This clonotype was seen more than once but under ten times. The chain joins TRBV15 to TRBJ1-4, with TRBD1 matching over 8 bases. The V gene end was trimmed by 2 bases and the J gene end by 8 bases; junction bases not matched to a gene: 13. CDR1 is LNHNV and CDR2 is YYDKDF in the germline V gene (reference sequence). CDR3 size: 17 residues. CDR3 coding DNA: TGTGCCACCAGCAGACCCGCCGGACAGGGCCTGGGGGAAAAACTGTTTTTT. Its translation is CATSRPAGQGLGEKLFF. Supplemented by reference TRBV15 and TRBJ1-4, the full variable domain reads DAMVIQNPRYQVTQFGKPVTLSCSQTLNHNVMYWYQQKSSQAPKLLFHYYDKDFNNEADTPDNFQSRRPNTSFCFLDIRSPGLGDTAMYLCATSRPAGQGLGEKLFFGSGTQLSVL.

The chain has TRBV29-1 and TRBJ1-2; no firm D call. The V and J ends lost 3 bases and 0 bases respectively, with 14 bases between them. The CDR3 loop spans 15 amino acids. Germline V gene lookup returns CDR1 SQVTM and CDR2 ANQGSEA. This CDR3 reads CSVEGRSTANYGYTF. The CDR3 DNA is TGCAGCGTTGAGGGGAGATCGACCGCTAACTATGGCTACACCTTC.

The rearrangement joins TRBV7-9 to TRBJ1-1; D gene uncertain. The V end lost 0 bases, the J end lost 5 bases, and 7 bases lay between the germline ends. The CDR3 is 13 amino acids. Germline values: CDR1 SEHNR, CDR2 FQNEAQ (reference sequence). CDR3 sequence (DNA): TGTGCCAGCAGCTTAGCGGAAGTAACTGAAGCTTTCTTT. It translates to CASSLAEVTEAFF.

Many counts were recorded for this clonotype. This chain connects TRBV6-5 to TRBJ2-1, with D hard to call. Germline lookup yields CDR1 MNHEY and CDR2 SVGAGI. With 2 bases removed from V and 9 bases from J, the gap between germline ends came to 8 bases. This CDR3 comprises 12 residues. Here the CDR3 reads CASSYVPGEQFF. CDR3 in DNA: TGTGCCAGCAGTTACGTTCCGGGTGAGCAGTTCTTC.

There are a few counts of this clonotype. This CDR3 is CASSQEAGVTDTQYF. In DNA form, the CDR3 reads TGCGCCAGCAGCCAAGAGGCGGGAGTCACAGATACGCAGTATTTT. The chain couples TRBV4-3 to TRBJ2-3; 7 bases map to TRBD2. V shed 0 bases, J shed 2 bases, and the junction held 2 bases outside the gene matches. CDR3 length equals 15 residues. Germline CDR1 LGHNA, CDR2 YSLEER.

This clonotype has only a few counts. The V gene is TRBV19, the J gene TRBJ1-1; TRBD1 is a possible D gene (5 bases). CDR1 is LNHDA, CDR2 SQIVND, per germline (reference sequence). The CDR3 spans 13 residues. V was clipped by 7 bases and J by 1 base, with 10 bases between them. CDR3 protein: CASNHDRNTEAFF. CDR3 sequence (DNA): TGTGCCAGTAACCACGACAGGAACACTGAAGCTTTCTTT.

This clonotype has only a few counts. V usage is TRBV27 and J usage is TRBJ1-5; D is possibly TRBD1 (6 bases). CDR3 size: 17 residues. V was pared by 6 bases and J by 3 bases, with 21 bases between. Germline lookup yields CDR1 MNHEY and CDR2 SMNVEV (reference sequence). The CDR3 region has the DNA TGTGCCAGCAGGCCGATGCTGGGACACTTAAACAATCAGCCCCAGCATTTT. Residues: CASRPMLGHLNNQPQHF.

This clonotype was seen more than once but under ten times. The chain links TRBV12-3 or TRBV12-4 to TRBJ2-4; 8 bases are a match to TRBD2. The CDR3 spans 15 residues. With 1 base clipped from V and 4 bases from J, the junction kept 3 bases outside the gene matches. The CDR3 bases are TGTGCCAGCAGTTTAGTCCCGGGAGGGAAAAACATTCAGTACTTC. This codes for CASSLVPGGKNIQYF.

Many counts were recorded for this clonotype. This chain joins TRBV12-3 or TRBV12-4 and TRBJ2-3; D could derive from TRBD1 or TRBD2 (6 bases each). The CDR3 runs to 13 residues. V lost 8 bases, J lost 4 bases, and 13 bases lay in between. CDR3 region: CASGGTLPDTQYF. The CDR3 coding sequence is TGTGCCAGCGGGGGGACACTGCCAGATACGCAGTATTTT.

The CDR3 DNA sequence: TGTGCCAGCAGAAAACTGGATACCCAGTACTTC. Residues: CASRKLDTQYF. V gene TRBV7-9 combines with J gene TRBJ2-5; the D is unclear. The CDR3 loop spans 11 amino acids. V was pared by 6 bases and J by 8 bases, with 10 bases between. Germline V gene data show CDR1 as SEHNR and CDR2 as FQNEAQ (reference sequence).

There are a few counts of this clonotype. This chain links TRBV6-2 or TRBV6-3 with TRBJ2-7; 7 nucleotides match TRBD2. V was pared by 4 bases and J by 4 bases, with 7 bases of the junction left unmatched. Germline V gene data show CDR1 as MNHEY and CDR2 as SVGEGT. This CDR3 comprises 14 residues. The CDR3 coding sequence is TGTGCCAGCAGTTCCAGCGGGAATCCGTACGAGCAGTACTTC. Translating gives CASSSSGNPYEQYF.